This note documents a single T cell receptor beta chain sequence. Antigen unknown. The sample belongs to a study of shared clonotypes between healthy human individuals. Study findings and constraints: Naive subsets generally exceeded memory subsets in estimated richness.

CD45RO-negative, CCR7-positively selected cells formed the naive CD8 fraction, excluding terminally differentiated effector memory CD45RA+ cells. Generated by immunoSEQ multiplex PCR, the TCRdb table keeps only in-frame clones and is missing some. The sample shows roughly 2,000,000 clones, approximately 94% of them seen only once. The CDR3 contains 16 residues. Germline CDR1 is MNHEY and CDR2 is SMNVEV (reference sequence). V was pared by 2 bases and J by 3 bases, with 16 bases between. Sequencing was done on a sample of naive CD8+ T cells sorted from blood. This TCR was sampled from a man between 18 and 29 years old in good health. This chain links TRBV27 with TRBJ1-2; weak D call: TRBD1 (6 bases). The CDR3 bases are TGTGCCAGCAGTTTAAGCCGGGGGGCGGAAGACTATGGCTACACCTTC. Its translation: CASSLSRGAEDYGYTF.